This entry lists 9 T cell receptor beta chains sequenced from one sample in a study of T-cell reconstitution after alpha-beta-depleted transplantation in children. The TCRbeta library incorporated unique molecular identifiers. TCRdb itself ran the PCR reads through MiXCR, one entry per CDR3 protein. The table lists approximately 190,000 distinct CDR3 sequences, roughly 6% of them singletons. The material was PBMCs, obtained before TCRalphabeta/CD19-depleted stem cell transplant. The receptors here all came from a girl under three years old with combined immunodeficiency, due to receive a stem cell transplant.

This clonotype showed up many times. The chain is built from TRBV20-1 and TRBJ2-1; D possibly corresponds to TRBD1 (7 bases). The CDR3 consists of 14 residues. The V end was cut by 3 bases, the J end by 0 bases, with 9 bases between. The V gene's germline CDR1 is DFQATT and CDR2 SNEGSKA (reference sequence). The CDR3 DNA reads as TGCAGTGCTAGGCGGGACAGCTCCTACAATGAGCAGTTCTTC. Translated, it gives CSARRDSSYNEQFF.

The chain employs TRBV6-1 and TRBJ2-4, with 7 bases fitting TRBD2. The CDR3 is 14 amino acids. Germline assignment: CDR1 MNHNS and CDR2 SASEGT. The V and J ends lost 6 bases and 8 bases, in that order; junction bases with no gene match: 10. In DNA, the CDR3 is TGTGCCAGCAGGGGGGGGACCGCCTCGGACATTCAGTACTTC. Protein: CASRGGTASDIQYF.

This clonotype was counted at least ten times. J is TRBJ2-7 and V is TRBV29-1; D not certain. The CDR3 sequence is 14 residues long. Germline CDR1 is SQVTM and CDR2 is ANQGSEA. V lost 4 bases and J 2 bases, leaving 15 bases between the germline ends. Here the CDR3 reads CSVVPLAEPYEQYF. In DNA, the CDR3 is TGCAGCGTTGTCCCATTGGCGGAGCCCTACGAGCAGTACTTC.

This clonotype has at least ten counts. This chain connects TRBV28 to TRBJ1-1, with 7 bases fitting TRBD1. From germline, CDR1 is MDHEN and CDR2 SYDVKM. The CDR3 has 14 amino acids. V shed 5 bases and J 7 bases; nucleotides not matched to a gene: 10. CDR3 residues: CASSPGQVLREAFF. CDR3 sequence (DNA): TGTGCCAGCAGTCCCGGACAGGTCCTGCGTGAAGCTTTCTTT.

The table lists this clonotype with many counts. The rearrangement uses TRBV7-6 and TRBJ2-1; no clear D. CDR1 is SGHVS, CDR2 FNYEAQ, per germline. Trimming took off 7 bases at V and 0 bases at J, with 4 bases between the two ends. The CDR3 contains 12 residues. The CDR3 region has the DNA TGTGCCAGCACCGACTCCTACAATGAGCAGTTCTTC. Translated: CASTDSYNEQFF.

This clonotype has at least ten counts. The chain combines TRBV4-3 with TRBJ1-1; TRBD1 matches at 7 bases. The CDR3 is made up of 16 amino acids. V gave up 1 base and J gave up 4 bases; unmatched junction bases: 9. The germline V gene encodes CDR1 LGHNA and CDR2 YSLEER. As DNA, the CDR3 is TGCGCCAGCAGCCAAGCTACCGACAGGGCTTTCACTGAAGCTTTCTTT. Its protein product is CASSQATDRAFTEAFF.

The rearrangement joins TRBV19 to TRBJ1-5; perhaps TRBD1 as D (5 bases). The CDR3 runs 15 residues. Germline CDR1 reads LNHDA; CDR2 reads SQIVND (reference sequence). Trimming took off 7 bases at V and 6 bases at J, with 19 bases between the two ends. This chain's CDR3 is CASTLLGVSGQPQHF. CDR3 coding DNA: TGTGCCAGTACCCTTTTGGGGGTGAGTGGTCAGCCCCAGCATTTT.

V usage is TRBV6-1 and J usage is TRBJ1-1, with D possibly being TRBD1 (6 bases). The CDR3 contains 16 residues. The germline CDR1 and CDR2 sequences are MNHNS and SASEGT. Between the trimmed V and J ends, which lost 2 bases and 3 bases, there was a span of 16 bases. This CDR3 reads CASSERYRDLDTEAFF. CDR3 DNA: TGTGCCAGCAGTGAACGCTACAGGGATTTGGACACTGAAGCTTTCTTT.

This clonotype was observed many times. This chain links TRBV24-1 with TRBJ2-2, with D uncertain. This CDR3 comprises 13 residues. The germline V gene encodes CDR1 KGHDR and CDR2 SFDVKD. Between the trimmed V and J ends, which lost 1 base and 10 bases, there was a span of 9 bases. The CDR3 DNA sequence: TGTGCCACCAGTGATTTAACCCCCTCGGAGCTGTTTTTT. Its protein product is CATSDLTPSELFF.